This T cell receptor (beta chain) was obtained from a study of breast tumors, draining lymph nodes, adjacent tissues. Germline CDR1 and CDR2: MRHNA and SNTAGT. The CDR3 is 14 residues long. Trimming shortened V by 2 bases and J by 6 bases, and 11 bases separated the two germline ends. TCRdb re-called the multiplex PCR reads through MiXCR, storing one row per CDR3 protein. Of roughly 80,000 distinct CDR3 sequences listed, about 21% are singletons. This clonotype was picked up many times. Breast cancer patients provided tissue from their axillary draining lymph nodes. The TCR comes from a female donor with breast cancer. Some clones in this sample may be carry-over from other donors' samples. The sample was axillary lymph node tissue. This sequence joins TRBV6-4 and TRBJ2-1; possible D gene TRBD2, 5 bases. The CDR3 DNA sequence: TGTGCCAGCAGTGACGAAGCGGACCCCAATGAGCAGTTCTTC. Its translation: CASSDEADPNEQFF.